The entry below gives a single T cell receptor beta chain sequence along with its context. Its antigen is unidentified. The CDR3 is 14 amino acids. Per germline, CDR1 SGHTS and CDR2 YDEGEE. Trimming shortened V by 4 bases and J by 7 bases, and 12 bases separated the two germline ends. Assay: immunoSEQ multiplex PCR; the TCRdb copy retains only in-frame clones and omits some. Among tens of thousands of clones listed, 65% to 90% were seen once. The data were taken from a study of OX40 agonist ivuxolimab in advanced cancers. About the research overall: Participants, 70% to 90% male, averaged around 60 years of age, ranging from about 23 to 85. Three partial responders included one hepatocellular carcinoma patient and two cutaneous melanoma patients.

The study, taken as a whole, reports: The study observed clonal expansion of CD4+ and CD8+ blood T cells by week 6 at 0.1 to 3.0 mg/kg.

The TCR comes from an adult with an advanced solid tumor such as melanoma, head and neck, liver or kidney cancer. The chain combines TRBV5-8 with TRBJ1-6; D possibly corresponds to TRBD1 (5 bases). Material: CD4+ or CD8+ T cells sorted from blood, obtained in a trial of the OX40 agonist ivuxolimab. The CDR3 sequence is CASSLGLSNSPLHF. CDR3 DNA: TGTGCCAGCAGCCTGGGACTGAGCAATTCACCCCTCCACTTT. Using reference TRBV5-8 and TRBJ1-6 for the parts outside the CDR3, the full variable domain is EAGVTQSPTHLIKTRGQQATLRCSPISGHTSVYWYQQALGLGLQFLLWYDEGEERNRGNFPPRFSGRQFPNYSSELNVNALELEDSALYLCASSLGLSNSPLHFGNGTRLTVT.